These T cell receptor beta chains were read from a single sample in a study of glioma-infiltrating T cells after dendritic cell vaccination. The repertoire was sequenced with immunoSEQ multiplex PCR; TCRdb's copy has only in-frame clones and lacks some. Counted here are about 64,000 clones, approximately 89% occurring once; the ten biggest clones make up around 10%. The sample was blood, taken after dendritic cell vaccination. Source of these receptors: a human donor with glioblastoma. Both conserved end residues are part of each CDR3. The D gene is left open where the match is weak. Part of the rows lack a size; the others show once, few, many or a class for expanded clones.

D	V	J	size	DNA	CDR3
.	TRBV4-1	TRBJ1-2	.	TGCGCCAGCAGCCGGCGGACAGTAAACTATGGCTACACCTTC	CASSRRTVNYGYTF
.	TRBV7-8	TRBJ2-2	.	TGTGCCAGCAGCTTACCCCGAGCCCAGGGTCGCACCGGGGAGCTGTTTTTT	CASSLPRAQGRTGELFF
TRBD1	TRBV7-2	TRBJ1-2	.	TGTGCCAGCAGCTTAGGTGGGACAGGAGACTATGGCTACACCTTC	CASSLGGTGDYGYTF
.	TRBV10-3	TRBJ1-1	.	TGTGCCATCGGGCCGGTCAGGAGGGGTTTGCGTGTAGCTTTCTTT	CAIGPVRRGLRVAFF
.	TRBV4-1	TRBJ2-5	.	TGCGCCAGCAGCCAAGGTCCGGGAGCCTATCAAGAGACCCAGTACTTC	CASSQGPGAYQETQYF
TRBD1	TRBV5-5	TRBJ1-6	.	TGTGCCAGCAGCACTACCGGGACAGAGAATTCACCCCTCCACTTT	CASSTTGTENSPLHF
.	TRBV5-1	TRBJ2-1	.	TGCGCCAGCAGCCAAAAGACAGGATCCTACAATGAGCAGTTCTTC	CASSQKTGSYNEQFF
TRBD2	TRBV2	TRBJ2-7	.	TGTGCCAGCAGTGAATTAGCGGGAGTCGAGCAGTACTTC	CASSELAGVEQYF
TRBD2	TRBV10-3	TRBJ2-2	.	TGTGCCATCAGTGTCTCTAGCGGGGGGGGCGACGCCGGGGAGCTGTTTTTT	CAISVSSGGGDAGELFF
TRBD2	TRBV11-3	TRBJ2-2	.	TGTGCCAGCAGCTTAGGGGCCGGGCGGGAGTTCACCGGGGAGCTGTTTTTT	CASSLGAGREFTGELFF
.	TRBV7-6	TRBJ1-1	.	TGTGCCAGCAGCCCTGTGGGGGGGAACACTGAAGCTTTCTTT	CASSPVGGNTEAFF
TRBD1	TRBV6-4	TRBJ1-6	.	TGTGCCAGCAGTGAATACAGGGGATTAAATTCACCCCTCCACTTT	CASSEYRGLNSPLHF
TRBD2	TRBV5-1	TRBJ2-3	once	TGCGCCAGCAGCTTGGGAACTAGCGGGAGCACAGATACGCAGTATTTT	CASSLGTSGSTDTQYF
.	TRBV6-1	TRBJ1-1	once	TGTGCCAGCAGAGGCAGGGGCGGGAACACTGAAGCTTTCTTT	CASRGRGGNTEAFF
.	TRBV5-1	TRBJ2-7	.	TGCGCCAGCAGCTTGATTAGCGGAATTTTTTCCTACGAGCAGTACTTC	CASSLISGIFSYEQYF
TRBD1	TRBV18	TRBJ1-6	.	TGTGCCAGCTCCCTAATCAGGGGGATCTCACCCCTCCACTTT	CASSLIRGISPLHF
TRBD1	TRBV6-5	TRBJ1-1	.	TGTGCCAGCAGGGACAGGGGGGAAACTGAAGCTTTCTTT	CASRDRGETEAFF
TRBD2	TRBV5-4	TRBJ2-1	.	TGTGCCAGCGGACTAGCGGGGAACAATGAGCAGTTCTTC	CASGLAGNNEQFF
.	TRBV4-3	TRBJ1-6	.	TGCGCCAGCAGCCAAGTCAGTTCGGGGCCCCTCCACTTT	CASSQVSSGPLHF
.	TRBV7-8	TRBJ2-2	few	TGTGCCAGCAGCTTATCGGGCACCGGGGAGCTGTTTTTT	CASSLSGTGELFF